This T cell receptor (beta chain) came from a study of T cell repertoires in cytomegalovirus infection. Turning to the study itself: Both a matching HLA type and CMV infection were indicated by public TCR beta signatures. Overall study results and limits: HLA-C-restricted CMV clonotypes gave the most frequent clonotype in two of eight donors.

TCRdb fed the reads into MiXCR, producing one record per CDR3 protein. The table lists 130,000 or so distinct CDR3 sequences, about 6% of them singletons. A word on this clonotype: As yet, its antigen is unknown. A much larger clonotype is one base distant, so this may be a read error.

The specimen sequenced was PBMCs. The clonotype originates from a human donor in good health (CMV status not recorded). Some clones in this sample may be carry-over from other donors' samples.

The CDR3 DNA follows: TGTGCCAACAGCTTGTTCCCAGGGGACTTCGAGCAGTACTTC. The encoded protein is CANSLFPGDFEQYF. The chain employs TRBV7-2 and TRBJ2-7, with D tentatively TRBD1 or TRBD2 (6 bases each). CDR3 length: 14 residues. Germline values: CDR1 SGHTA, CDR2 FQGNSA.